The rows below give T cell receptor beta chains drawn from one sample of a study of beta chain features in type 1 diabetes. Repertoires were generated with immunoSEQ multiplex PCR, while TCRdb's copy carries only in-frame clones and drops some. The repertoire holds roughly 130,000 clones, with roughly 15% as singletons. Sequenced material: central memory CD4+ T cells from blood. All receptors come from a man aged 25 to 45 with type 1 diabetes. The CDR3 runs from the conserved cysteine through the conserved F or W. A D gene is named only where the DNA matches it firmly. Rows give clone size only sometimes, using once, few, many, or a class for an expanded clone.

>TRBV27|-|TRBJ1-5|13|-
TGTGCCAGCAGTCGACAGGTTAATCAGCCCCAGCATTTT
CASSRQVNQPQHF
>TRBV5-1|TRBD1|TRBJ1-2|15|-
TGCGCCAGCAGCCCTGGGACAGGGGTGTCCTATGGCTACACCTTC
CASSPGTGVSYGYTF
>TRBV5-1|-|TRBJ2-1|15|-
TGCGCCAGCAGCTTTAACCCCGTGGAAACAAATGAGCAGTTCTTC
CASSFNPVETNEQFF
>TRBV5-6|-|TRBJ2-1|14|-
TGTGCCAGCCATACCGTGTCGGGGTACAATGAGCAGTTCTTC
CASHTVSGYNEQFF
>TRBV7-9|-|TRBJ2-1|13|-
TGTGCCAGCAGCTTAGGGACAGAAAATGAGCAGTTCTTC
CASSLGTENEQFF
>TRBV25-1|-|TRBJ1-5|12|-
TGTGCCAGCAGACAGGGAAATCAGCCCCAGCATTTT
CASRQGNQPQHF
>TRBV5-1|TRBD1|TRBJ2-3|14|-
TGCGCCAGCAGCTTGGGACAGGGGCCAGATACGCAGTATTTT
CASSLGQGPDTQYF
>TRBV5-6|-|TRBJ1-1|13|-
TGTGCCAGCAGCTTGGATGCGCGGGGGGAAGCTTTCTTT
CASSLDARGEAFF
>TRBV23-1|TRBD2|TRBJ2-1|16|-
TGCGCCAGCAGTCAAGGTAGCGGGGACTCCTACAATGAGCAGTTCTTC
CASSQGSGDSYNEQFF
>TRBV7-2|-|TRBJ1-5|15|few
TGTGCCAGCAGCTTAGGTTTCGCGAGCAATCAGCCCCAGCATTTT
CASSLGFASNQPQHF
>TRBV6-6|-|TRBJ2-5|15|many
TGTGCCAGCAGTTCGGAGGGATCGTACCAAGAGACCCAGTACTTC
CASSSEGSYQETQYF
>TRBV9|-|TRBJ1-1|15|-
TGTGCCAGCAGCATAACCGGGACATTGGACACTGAAGCTTTCTTT
CASSITGTLDTEAFF
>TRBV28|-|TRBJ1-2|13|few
TGTGCCACCTGTGGGGTATTCGACTATGGCTACACCTTC
CATCGVFDYGYTF
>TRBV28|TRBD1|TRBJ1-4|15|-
TGTGCCAGCAGCGACCGACAGGGTCTGAATGAAAAACTGTTTTTT
CASSDRQGLNEKLFF
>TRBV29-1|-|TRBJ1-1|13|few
TGCAGCGTTGAAGGCCCCTTGAACACTGAAGCTTTCTTT
CSVEGPLNTEAFF
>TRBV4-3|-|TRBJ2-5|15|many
TGCGCCAGCAGCCAGGGAGGAGGGGGCTTAGAGACCCAGTACTTC
CASSQGGGGLETQYF